One TCR beta chain is described in this entry. This sample was included in a study of blood T cells in healthy people across ages. At the level of the study: Researchers report that template switching captured about one barcoded beta molecule per two T cells.

Germline V gene lookup returns CDR1 SGHDT and CDR2 YYEEEE. V shed 1 base and J shed 8 bases, with 7 bases lying between them. This CDR3 comprises 12 residues. The use of a sample-barcoded 5' primer and a J-beta primer mix characterized a second PCR of roughly 6 to 11 cycles. TCRdb reprocessed the 5' RACE reads via MiXCR and lists one record per CDR3 protein. In the table there are about 800,000 distinct CDR3 sequences, roughly 64% of which are singletons. The source of this sequence is a man younger than 40 in good health. The sequenced sample was blood. The V gene is TRBV5-6, the J gene TRBJ2-1; D not certain. The CDR3 bases are TGTGCCAGCAGCTTGTATGGCTATGAGCAGTTCTTC. This gives the protein CASSLYGYEQFF.